This T cell receptor (beta chain) was captured by sequencing in a study of blood T cell repertoires in COVID-19. As for the study in general: Sources were T cells, B-cell-depleted T cells, or PBMCs; the material itself was cDNA or gDNA.

The length of the CDR3 is 15 residues. From germline, CDR1 is MDHEN and CDR2 SYDVKM. Deletions cut 1 base from V and 3 bases from J, with 13 bases between. In the original analysis: Using reference gene primer amplification, nucleated cell counts were estimated. Sequenced by immunoSEQ multiplex PCR; TCRdb stores in-frame clones only, minus some. V and J calls and clone size are those listed in that table; D and trimming were worked out from the DNA. The sample has approximately 58,000 clones, 90% seen once. Material for sequencing was peripheral blood. The chain combines TRBV28 with TRBJ2-7; TRBD2 is a possible D gene (5 bases). The receptor was isolated from a woman aged 80 or older with active COVID-19. The CDR3 sequence: CASSLSGSVHYEQYF. CDR3 DNA: TGTGCCAGCAGTTTATCCGGTAGCGTCCACTACGAGCAGTACTTC.